This T cell receptor beta chain stems from a study of regulatory T cells in long-lasting Graves disease. There are many counts of this clonotype. Time point described: persistent/refractory GD, antithyroid drugs over 5 years with positive TRAb. PBMC RNA served as the TCR library source. Germline V gene data show CDR1 as MNHEY and CDR2 as SMNVEV (reference sequence). Between the trimmed V and J ends, which lost 4 bases and 0 bases, there was a span of 14 bases. The CDR3 contains 16 residues. Relying on iRepertoire HTBI primers and Arm-PCR of CDR3 regions, the team built TCR beta libraries. TCRdb independently ran MiXCR on the multiplex PCR reads; one entry per CDR3 protein. The table includes around 460,000 distinct CDR3 sequences, about 20% detected once.

Sample: peripheral blood mononuclear cells (PBMCs), taken when the disease was refractory, from a patient treated with antithyroid drugs. The TCR sequence derives from a female donor with Graves disease. This chain uses TRBV27 with TRBJ2-3; D remains ambiguous. CDR3 in amino acids: CASSSTGVTSTDTQYF. The CDR3 coding sequence is TGTGCCAGCAGTTCCACCGGAGTAACTAGCACAGATACGCAGTATTTT.